The T cell receptor beta chain under discussion was sequenced for a study of preoperative IRX-2 immunotherapy in early breast cancer. The CDR3 contains 17 residues. From germline, CDR1 is LNHDA and CDR2 SQIVND (reference sequence). V lost 6 bases and J lost 5; bases outside the gene matches: 12. Profiled with immunoSEQ multiplex PCR; TCRdb holds only in-frame clones, not every one. The sample lists approximately 25,000 clones; 75% were seen once. Treatment described: preoperative locoregional IRX-2 cytokine immunotherapy. The source was lymph node tissue, collected after IRX-2 immunotherapy. This rearrangement joins TRBV19 to TRBJ2-1; 11 bases map to TRBD2. The TCR was taken from a human donor with breast cancer. For the CDR3, the DNA is TGTGCCAGTAGGAAGGATAGGACTAGCGGGTCGGACAATGAGCAGTTCTTC. It translates to CASRKDRTSGSDNEQFF.